This TCR beta chain was found in a study of cytomegalovirus exposure and HLA in healthy donors (dated by TCRdb to about 2017). Background on the whole study: In an earlier analysis of roughly 500 of the donors, 276 Gb of sequence data and some 120 million unique TCR beta sequences from roughly 200 million T cells were reported. Roughly 300 gigabases of sequencing data and tens of millions of unique TCR sequences were included in an early release covering about 700 HLA-typed donors. The genetic ancestry cluster associated with self-reported Caucasian donors included around 76% of the roughly 380 genotyped donors. The study aimed to test whether cataloging public T cell receptors could reveal signatures of past pathogen exposure. Using immunosequencing, the study profiled T cell repertoires from about 610 subjects and related those repertoires to cytomegalovirus serostatus. A separate validation cohort of more than 100 different subjects was used in addition to the 666-subject first cohort. The study combined high-throughput TCR immunosequencing, statistical association of individual TCRs with disease status, and machine learning to predict cytomegalovirus infection status. A later analysis re-examined previously published TCR beta repertoires from 500 to 700 donors and added high-resolution HLA genotyping to investigate patterns of TCR occurrence. Rather than using new phenotypic data, the later analysis identified candidate immune exposures from TCR beta sequences and from how often those sequences occurred across donors. To decide whether each TCR beta V gene segment behaved as functional or pseudogenic, an earlier analysis of some 580 of the donors relied on high-throughput TCR beta sequencing. Donor age, sex, ethnicity and CMV serostatus were compiled alongside the repertoire data. A later genetic analysis took genome-wide SNP genotypes for about 55% of the 666 donors and used that subset as a discovery cohort. All discovery cohort repertoires had been generated on a single sequencing platform. Class I and class II HLA loci were covered by the typing at four-digit resolution. Typing coverage varied by locus: roughly 620-630 donors for A, B, C, DRB1 and DQB1; more than 500 for DQA1; some 610 for DPA1; approximately 490 for DPB1. A handful of DR-DQ haplotypes were handled as single units for association and clustering because linkage in the cohort was strong. Among roughly 400 genotyped donors of the cohort, an average of about 240,000 unique TCR beta nucleotide sequences was sequenced per donor, of which about 19% were non-productive. What the study reported, not specific to this receptor: Only TCR beta chains were sequenced in this cohort, and the absence of alpha or paired-chain data limited detectable features. A later genetic analysis reported fewer N-insertions in productive TCRs among donors in an Asian-associated ancestry cluster than the approximately 670-donor mean. Three of the identified cytomegalovirus-associated TCR beta chains were confirmed in vitro to be specific for cytomegalovirus antigens. Because some donors lacked HLA typing at each locus, the association tests relied only on the typed subset. Roughly uniform sequencing depth across donors was assumed in presence/absence analyses, although this assumption may not hold. It was suggested by the authors that the approach could potentially be generalized to other disease states and immunological phenotypes. Correlated functional status among segregating V segments might reflect linkage disequilibrium, but an unknown experimental factor could not be ruled out. In a later analysis, most CMV-associated TCR beta chains were found to appear HLA-restricted, with HLA associations seemingly driven largely by CMV exposure. While some public TCRs were present in many individuals, most TCR sequences turned up only very rarely across donors. In a later analysis, several top co-occurrence clusters were reported to appear linked to parvovirus B19, influenza, CMV and Epstein-Barr virus. Because counts were too low, about 18 rarely observed V segments, including chromosome 9 orphons, were left out of the earlier analysis of about 500 of the donors. In both the original and validation cohorts, the classifier was reported to diagnose cytomegalovirus status with high specificity and sensitivity. In a later analysis, HLA-associated TCR beta chains were found to be more clonally expanded and to have lower generation probabilities than equally common non-associated chains. A cluster of highly shared sequence variants was judged likely to represent a technical artifact of the sequencing pipeline. Assigning TCR associations to individual alleles was difficult when HLA alleles, especially DR and DQ, strongly co-occurred. A further reported finding was that TCR beta sequences accurately predicted the HLA-A and HLA-B alleles for most subjects in the first cohort. Broadly in line with IMGT annotations, most TCR beta V segments showed up in productive rearrangements about 90% or about 30% of the time in an earlier analysis of a few hundred of the donors. V-gene and J-gene trimming of TCR beta chains was associated with a missense DCLRE1C variant in a later genetic analysis, and the association was replicated in an independent cohort. Some IMGT-functional V segments, including TRBV6-2 and TRBV6-3, could not be distinguished by the 87-base-pair reads and were therefore excluded. Specific HLA alleles were associated with 15,000 to 20,000 TCR beta sequences at a false discovery rate of 0.05 in a later analysis. In the study, approximately 150 TCR beta chains were listed as associated with cytomegalovirus. For the cohort, immune exposure information was limited to CMV serostatus. According to a later analysis, TCR association rates differed among HLA loci, with DRB1 alleles showing the most associated TCRs and HLA-C alleles showing the fewest.

Library method: the immunoSEQ multiplex PCR assay. A mixture of 60 forward primers for TCR Vbeta segments and 13 reverse primers for TCR Jbeta segments was used in the multiplex PCR. A multiplex PCR assay on genomic DNA amplified the CDR3 region of rearranged TCR beta genes. The Illumina HiSeq System was used to sequence the amplified TCR beta libraries as 87-base-pair reads. The source study handled its data this way. In a later analysis, 70 million to 95 million unique TCR beta chains were counted across the approximately 620 repertoires, and around 10 million of these chains were shared by at least two donors. A nearest-neighbor algorithm error-corrected the raw reads and collapsed the reads into unique sequences, merging closely related sequences to remove PCR and sequencing errors. V, D and J gene segments were assigned by aligning CDR3 sequences to IMGT reference sequences. For a sequence to be retained, a match of at least six nucleotides was required to both a V gene segment and a J gene segment. Rearrangements were classified as productive when the CDR3 lacked stop codons and remained in frame with V and J, and all other rearrangements were classified as non-productive. CDR3 was defined according to IMGT convention as the region running from the second conserved V-encoded cysteine to the conserved J-encoded phenylalanine. Sequences without an unambiguous match to a single V gene segment were excluded from the earlier analysis of several hundred of the donors. In an earlier analysis of 587 of the donors, a V segment was called functional when productive rearrangements were above 56.7%, and segregating when the standard deviation between donors exceeded 5%. A statistical classification framework was built to diagnose cytomegalovirus status from the catalog of TCR beta chain sequences. V and J gene assignment, in a later analysis, came from comparing TCR nucleotide sequences with IMGT/GENE-DB human TR gene sequences. In a later analysis, CDR3 sequences and most-parsimonious VDJ recombination scenarios were assigned using the TCRdist pipeline. A later analysis defined each TCR beta chain by its CDR3 amino acid sequence plus V-gene family, and excluded reads lacking a unique V-gene family. To address suspected cross-contamination and a sequencing artifact, a later analysis removed 592 highly shared, low-generation-probability nucleotide sequences. A later analysis calculated a clonal expansion index for each public chain from normalized within-repertoire ranks of inferred template counts. Generation probabilities in a later analysis came from a VDJ recombination model fitted to out-of-frame rearrangements, and those results were checked against IGoR. In a later analysis, TCR-TCR, TCR-HLA and TCR-CMV co-occurrence was scored with hypergeometric tests, and a repertoire-size bias correction was applied to TCR pairs. To estimate false discovery rates, a later analysis permuted the HLA or CMV assignments 20 times. A later analysis grouped co-occurring TCRs with DBSCAN, adding TCRdist sequence similarity when clustering within HLA-allele-positive subsets. Co-occurrence clustering excluded repertoires with fewer than 30,000 or more than 120,000 public chains, plus five with anomalous nucleotide sharing. This immuneACCESS table, as held by TCRdb, lists in-frame sequences with V and J called but not all clones. Of the missing ones, under half trace to an unresolved V gene in checked studies; the others have no known cause. From that table come the V and J calls and clone size; the DNA was used to work out D and trimming. The sample contains some 200,000 clones, 75% to 85% of them found a single time. Around 3% of the sample lies in the top ten.

In total, 630 or so healthy bone marrow donors made up the cohort. At the time of sampling, every cohort member was nominally healthy, though immune exposures that went unrecorded were likely present. The donor tested CMV seronegative, placing the donor among the 350 or so seronegative members of the cohort. A peripheral blood sample was collected from each donor, and TCR beta sequencing was performed on peripheral blood mononuclear cells. The Qiagen DNeasy Blood Extraction Kit was used to extract genomic DNA from the blood cell samples. About this clone: The clone's antigen remains unknown. No base quality values were provided; no much bigger clone lies one nucleotide off.

Germline trimming amounts to 2 bases on V and 10 bases on J, with 12 as the count of junction bases outside the gene matches. CDR1 SEHNR and CDR2 FQNEAQ are derived from the germline V gene (reference sequence). Counted from cysteine to phenylalanine, this CDR3 has 15 amino acids. Only the CDR3 region is kept as DNA, spanning 45 bases read in frame from base 1. The TCR originated in a woman aged 35 to 49 in good health and CMV-seronegative. The rearranged chain carries TRBV7-9 and TRBJ2-3; the central 7 bases match TRBD2. The material sequenced was PBMCs. In nucleotides, the sequence is TGTGCCAGCAGCTTACAGGGTAGCGGGCTGGGTGCGCAGTATTTT. The resulting protein is CASSLQGSGLGAQYF.